The present TCR beta chain was sequenced within a study of Graves' ophthalmopathy and Graves' hyperthyroidism. A remark on this clonotype: The limits of the CDR3 on the DNA are not certain, so only TCRdb's listed CDR3 is given.

Amplification from RNA transcripts yielded the TCR beta CDR3 regions. In the first round, RT-PCR was carried out with HTBI primers, and a multiplex PCR formed the second round. TCRdb re-derived calls from the multiplex PCR reads in MiXCR, one entry per CDR3 protein. The sample has 500,000 to 800,000 distinct CDR3 sequences; just over 40% are singletons. In germline, CDR1 is SQVTM, CDR2 ANQGSEA. The CDR3 is 13 residues long, counting both termini. The V gene is TRBV29-1, the J gene TRBJ1-2. The TCR sequence derives from an adult man with Graves' ophthalmopathy. The specimen was peripheral blood. CDR3 amino acids: CSVGDEGVYGCTF.